In its sample, the clone carrying this T cell receptor (beta chain) was seen once. Its antigen is not identified. The CDR3 runs to 15 residues. The germline gives CDR1 MDHEN, CDR2 SYDVKM. Trimming took 2 bases from V and 2 from J, leaving 9 bases between them. These data originate in a study of cytomegalovirus exposure and HLA in healthy donors. Broader study findings: First-cohort TCR clusters were later found to tend to co-occur in the approximately 120 validation repertoires.

Generated by immunoSEQ multiplex PCR, the TCRdb table keeps only in-frame clones and is missing some. Among 300,000 to 400,000 clones, roughly 88% were seen once, and the ten largest hold 0.83%. Separate from the approximately 730-subject first cohort, the roughly 120-subject validation cohort was the one that the donors belonged to. The receptor comes from a woman aged 18 to 35 in good health and CMV-seronegative. The rearrangement links TRBV28 to TRBJ2-2; D might be TRBD2 (5 bases). The sequencing sample was made of PBMCs. The CDR3 protein is CASSLGGTNTGELFF. The CDR3 region has the DNA TGTGCCAGCAGTTTAGGAGGAACCAACACCGGGGAGCTGTTTTTT. Looking up the rest from reference TRBV28 and TRBJ2-2 gives the full variable domain: DVKVTQSSRYLVKRTGEKVFLECVQDMDHENMFWYRQDPGLGLRLIYFSYDVKMKEKGDIPEGYSVSREKKERFSLILESASTNQTSMYLCASSLGGTNTGELFFGEGSRLTVL.